A single sample is the source of the 6 T cell receptor beta chains below, sequenced in a study of a mutant IDH1 vaccine in newly diagnosed glioma (dated by TCRdb to about 2021). Library construction relied on the immunoSEQ multiplex PCR assay. Here the immuneACCESS table is served through TCRdb, limited to in-frame sequences with V and J called. Missing clones are a known gap in these copies; in checked studies unresolved V genes cover under half, and the rest lacks a known reason. For this sample there are about 70,000 clones; 65% to 85% appear just once. The ten largest make up roughly 4.4% of the sample. The label giving this sample's time point can be read as: baseline, week 1 (first vaccination visit). Per the publication, the treatment or condition label means: pre-vaccination baseline after standard-of-care therapy. This specimen consisted of peripheral blood mononuclear cells (PBMCs), obtained from a glioma patient treated with radiotherapy, temozolomide or both. These receptors all come from a woman in her late teens or twenties with glioma. Some clones in this sample may be carry-over from other donors' samples.

The J gene is TRBJ2-3, the V gene TRBV10-3, with D possibly being TRBD1 or TRBD2 (5 bases each). Trimming cost V 11 bases and J 2 bases, with 17 bases left between them. This CDR3 comprises 14 residues. Germline V CDR1 and CDR2: ENHRY, SYGVKD. CDR3 amino acids: CASKRDGDTDTQYF. The CDR3 bases are TGTGCCTCGAAACGGGACGGAGACACAGATACGCAGTATTTT.

The V and J genes are TRBV12-5 and TRBJ1-6; possibly TRBD1 for D (6 bases). The V and J ends lost 6 bases and 0 bases respectively, with 15 bases between them. The CDR3 runs to 17 residues. From germline, CDR1 is LGHNT and CDR2 FRNRAP. Written as DNA, the CDR3 is TGTGCTAGTGGAGCAACAGGGTCCCCCTCCTATAATTCACCCCTCCACTTT. Translated: CASGATGSPSYNSPLHF.

The chain carries TRBV10-3 and TRBJ1-5; D not certain. Trimming left V 4 bases short and J 2 bases short, with 15 bases between. Germline loops: CDR1 ENHRY, CDR2 SYGVKD. The CDR3 has 16 amino acids. CDR3 DNA sequence: TGTGCCATCAGTGGGGAATCTGGGTTCGGCAATCAGCCCCAGCATTTT. As protein: CAISGESGFGNQPQHF.

The chain combines TRBV5-6 with TRBJ1-1, with unresolved D. This CDR3 spans 12 amino acids. Trimming removed 0 bases from V and 11 bases from J, with 11 bases in between. CDR1 is SGHDT, CDR2 YYEEEE, per germline. The CDR3 loop reads CASSLAHGPAFF. CDR3 in DNA: TGTGCCAGCAGCTTGGCCCATGGTCCGGCTTTCTTT. The entire variable domain, with the rest obtained from reference TRBV5-6 and TRBJ1-1, is as follows: DAGVTQSPTHLIKTRGQQVTLRCSPKSGHDTVSWYQQALGQGPQFIFQYYEEEERQRGNFPDRFSGHQFPNYSSELNVNALLLGDSALYLCASSLAHGPAFFGQGTRLTVV.

The chain employs TRBV30 and TRBJ2-7, with TRBD1 identical over 7 bases. Trimming removed 2 bases from V and 0 bases from J; junction bases left unmatched: 10. The V gene's germline CDR1 is GTSNPN and CDR2 SVGIG (reference sequence). There are 16 residues in the CDR3. CDR3 DNA: TGTGCCTGGAGTCCCCCGGACAGGCTGAGCTCCTACGAGCAGTACTTC. This encodes CAWSPPDRLSSYEQYF.

V and J are TRBV5-1 and TRBJ2-1, with 9 bases fitting TRBD1. After removal of 0 bases from V and 7 bases from J, the junction contained 17 bases not matched to a gene. In germline, CDR1 is SGHRS, CDR2 YFSETQ. The CDR3 spans 19 residues. DNA for the CDR3: TGCGCCAGCAGCTTGGGCCCTACAGGGGGCGTCGGGAGGCGGAATGAGCAGTTCTTC. Translated: CASSLGPTGGVGRRNEQFF.